A single sample is the source of the 29 T cell receptor beta chains below, sequenced in a study of post-analysis software for immune sequencing data. These receptors' targets are unknown. Study-level results: The five TRBV segments detected at higher frequency in patients than in controls included TRBV5-6, TRBV5-1 and TRBV20-1.

Prepared libraries of TCR beta cDNA carried unique molecular identifiers. TCRdb redid the calling of the PCR reads with MiXCR, one entry per CDR3 protein. The repertoire holds under 900,000 distinct CDR3 sequences, 53% seen once, with over 4% in the top ten. Sequencing used blood. The receptors originated from a girl aged 10-17 years with multiple sclerosis.

This clonotype was observed once. Here the CDR3 reads CAISGQETYEQYF. The CDR3 region has the DNA TGTGCCATCAGTGGACAGGAAACCTACGAGCAGTACTTC. V usage is TRBV10-3 and J usage is TRBJ2-7, with D possibly being TRBD1 (6 bases). Germline lookup yields CDR1 ENHRY and CDR2 SYGVKD. The CDR3 covers 13 residues. The germline V and J ends were trimmed by 4 bases and 2 bases, with 9 bases remaining between them.

The V call is TRBV4-1, the J call TRBJ2-5; no definite D call. This CDR3 is built from 14 residues. V dropped 0 bases and J dropped 5 bases, with 10 bases sitting between them. Germline V gene sequence: CDR1 MGHRA, CDR2 YSYEKL. The CDR3 here is CASSQDVLLETQYF. In nucleotides, the CDR3 is TGCGCCAGCAGCCAAGATGTCCTTTTGGAGACCCAGTACTTC.

This clonotype has only a few counts. The chain recombines TRBV7-9 with TRBJ2-7, with a tentative D call TRBD2 (5 bases). CDR1 and CDR2 (germline): SEHNR, FQNEAQ (reference sequence). Trimming took 1 base from V and 3 from J, leaving 16 bases between them. The CDR3 is 16 residues long. The CDR3 sequence is CASSLDLVGVSYEQYF. In DNA, the CDR3 is TGTGCCAGCAGCTTAGATCTGGTGGGAGTTAGCTACGAGCAGTACTTC.

A few counts support this clonotype. This chain uses TRBV15 with TRBJ2-1; D is undetermined. The germline V gene has CDR1 LNHNV and CDR2 YYDKDF (reference sequence). V lost 4 bases, J lost 7 bases, and 5 bases lay in between. The CDR3 covers 11 residues. The CDR3 spells CATSNGNEQFF. In nucleotides, the CDR3 is TGTGCCACCAGCAATGGGAATGAGCAGTTCTTC.

The gene calls are TRBV7-3 and TRBJ2-6; D gene uncertain. The CDR3 totals 16 residues. Trimming pared 6 bases from V and 4 bases from J, leaving 16 bases between. Germline V gene sequence: CDR1 SGHTA, CDR2 FQGTGA. For the CDR3, the DNA is TGTGCCAGCAGTCCCCCGAGCAGGCCCGGGGCCAACGTCCTGACTTTC. Its translation is CASSPPSRPGANVLTF.

This clonotype came up a few times. With a much larger clone just one base away, this may be a read error. CDR3 nucleotide sequence: TGTGCCAGCAGCTTAGAACAGAACTATGGCTACACCTTC. It specifies CASSLEQNYGYTF. This rearrangement joins TRBV13 to TRBJ1-2; D unresolved. The CDR3 extends over 13 amino acids. Germline-derived CDR1 and CDR2 are PRHDT and FYEKMQ (reference sequence). The V end lost 1 base, the J end lost 2 bases, and 5 bases lay between the germline ends.

The chain recombines TRBV6-4 with TRBJ2-1; 8 nucleotides agree with TRBD2. The germline V gene has CDR1 MRHNA and CDR2 SNTAGT. The CDR3 runs 19 residues. V trimming: 5 bases; J trimming: 3 bases; junction bases outside the gene matches: 18. In DNA, the CDR3 is TGTGCCAGCAGTAAGGAAGGGATGGCAGCGGGAGCGAACTACAATGAGCAGTTCTTC. Translation: CASSKEGMAAGANYNEQFF.

The V and J genes are TRBV29-1 and TRBJ1-1; unclear D gene. The CDR3 totals 11 residues. V was cut by 5 bases and J by 6 bases, with 10 bases left in between. CDR1 and CDR2 (germline): SQVTM, ANQGSEA. This chain's CDR3 is CSVKGRPEAFF. CDR3 nucleotide sequence: TGCAGCGTTAAGGGAAGGCCTGAAGCTTTCTTT.

The CDR3 DNA reads as TGCGCCAGCAGCCAGCTTACAGGGGGCTCGGGTTCCGATGAGCAGTTCTTC. It is translated as CASSQLTGGSGSDEQFF. The genes are TRBV4-1 and TRBJ2-1, with 9 bases identical to TRBD1. The CDR3 is 17 residues long. V dropped 3 bases and J dropped 8; count of bases not matched to a gene: 14. Germline loops: CDR1 MGHRA, CDR2 YSYEKL.

The genes are TRBV12-3 or TRBV12-4 and TRBJ1-6; no clear D. The V end was cut by 2 bases, the J end by 6 bases, with 11 bases between. This CDR3 is built from 15 residues. CDR3 sequence (DNA): TGTGCCAGCAGTTTAAGGGCCGAAGTTAATTCACCCCTCCACTTT. Its translation is CASSLRAEVNSPLHF.

This clonotype was observed a few times. J is TRBJ2-7 and V is TRBV6-5; no firm D call. V lost 0 bases to trimming and J lost 6 bases, with 12 bases between them. The length of the CDR3 is 14 residues. From germline, CDR1 is MNHEY and CDR2 SVGAGI. The CDR3 is CASSYSKVGSEQYF. CDR3 nucleotide sequence: TGTGCCAGCAGTTACTCGAAAGTAGGTTCCGAGCAGTACTTC.

This chain joins TRBV29-1 and TRBJ2-7; a possible D gene is TRBD2 (5 bases). Germline values: CDR1 SQVTM, CDR2 ANQGSEA. Between the trimmed V and J ends, which lost 3 bases and 3 bases, there was a span of 9 bases. The CDR3 runs 12 residues. The CDR3 DNA reads TGCAGCGTTGATGGACTCAACTACGAGCAGTACTTC. This gives the protein CSVDGLNYEQYF.

This clonotype came up a few times. The genes are TRBV24-1 and TRBJ2-1; the D gene could be TRBD1 or TRBD2 (5 bases each). V shed 4 bases and J shed 9 bases, with 18 bases lying between them. CDR3 size: 15 residues. Per germline, CDR1 KGHDR and CDR2 SFDVKD. CDR3 coding DNA: TGTGCCACCAGTGACCGGGGACCAGGGAGAGTTGAGCAGTTCTTC. Translating it yields CATSDRGPGRVEQFF.

In this sample, this clonotype turned up a few times. The V call is TRBV20-1, the J call TRBJ2-7, with a possible D match to TRBD2 (5 bases). The V and J ends lost 6 bases and 5 bases respectively, with 11 bases between them. CDR3 length: 11 amino acids. In germline, CDR1 is DFQATT, CDR2 SNEGSKA (reference sequence). CDR3 sequence reads: CSAQRVNEQYF. The CDR3 nucleotides read TGCAGTGCGCAGAGGGTCAACGAGCAGTACTTC.

This chain joins TRBV7-9 and TRBJ2-1; no clear D gene. The CDR3 is 14 residues long. Trimming stripped 5 bases from V and 5 bases from J, with 13 bases between. CDR1 is SEHNR and CDR2 is FQNEAQ in the germline V gene (reference sequence). CDR3 protein: CASSAWIENNEQFF. The CDR3 DNA sequence: TGTGCCAGCAGCGCCTGGATCGAAAACAATGAGCAGTTCTTC.

This clonotype was detected a few times. This chain connects TRBV10-3 to TRBJ2-3; D gene unclear. V lost 0 bases to trimming and J lost 1 base, with 5 bases between them. The CDR3 has 14 residues. CDR1 ENHRY and CDR2 SYGVKD come from the germline V gene. The CDR3 here is CAISESSGTDTQYF. In DNA, the CDR3 is TGTGCCATCAGTGAGTCCAGCGGCACAGATACGCAGTATTTT.

This chain joins TRBV29-1 and TRBJ2-1; perhaps TRBD1 as D (7 bases). V lost 8 bases and J lost 6, with 14 bases in between. The CDR3 has 12 amino acids. Germline lookup yields CDR1 SQVTM and CDR2 ANQGSEA. CDR3 DNA sequence: TGCAGCCTTCGACAGGGAGGCAATGAGCAGTTCTTC. It codes for CSLRQGGNEQFF.

The chain uses TRBV5-1 and TRBJ2-7; no definite D call. The J call may be wrong; the DNA end is better matched by TRBJ2-1. The CDR3 runs to 13 residues. Per the germline V gene, CDR1 is SGHRS and CDR2 is YFSETQ. DNA of the CDR3: TGCGCCAGCAGCTTACCTAGGAACAATGAGCAGTTCTTC. Its protein product is CASSLPRNNEQFF.

This clonotype was observed a handful of times. This chain connects TRBV18 to TRBJ2-7, with 7 bases lining up with TRBD1. Germline CDR1 is KGHSH and CDR2 is LQKENI. This CDR3 has 14 amino acids. V dropped 5 bases and J dropped 2; count of bases not matched to a gene: 6. This CDR3 reads CASSKGQVAYEQYF. The CDR3 region has the DNA TGTGCCAGCTCAAAAGGACAGGTTGCCTACGAGCAGTACTTC.

This clonotype appeared a single time. The chain recombines TRBV20-1 with TRBJ1-1; TRBD1 might be the D (5 bases). Germline V gene sequence: CDR1 DFQATT, CDR2 SNEGSKA (reference sequence). The ends were cut back, 4 bases at V and 7 bases at J, with 13 bases in the middle. The CDR3 is made up of 12 amino acids. CDR3: CSAKGPGSEAFF. Written as DNA, the CDR3 is TGCAGTGCTAAAGGACCAGGGAGTGAAGCTTTCTTT.

In its sample, this clonotype was seen a few times. The V and J genes are TRBV20-1 and TRBJ2-1, with 7 bases fitting TRBD2. V trimming: 0 bases; J trimming: 7 bases; junction bases outside the gene matches: 9. The CDR3 runs to 15 residues. The V gene's germline CDR1 is DFQATT and CDR2 SNEGSKA (reference sequence). CDR3 nucleotide sequence: TGCAGTGCTAGAGATCCATCTAGCGGAGCTAATGAGCAGTTCTTC. This sequence encodes CSARDPSSGANEQFF.

This rearrangement joins TRBV5-5 to TRBJ2-7, with D unresolved. Germline CDR1 and CDR2: SGHKS and YYEKEE (reference sequence). V was cut by 4 bases and J by 4 bases, with 15 bases left in between. The CDR3 contains 14 residues. CDR3 coding DNA: TGTGCCAGCAGCCCCATAAAAGGGTTTTACGAGCAGTACTTC. Translation gives CASSPIKGFYEQYF.

V usage is TRBV6-5 and J usage is TRBJ1-1; 7 positions agree with TRBD1. The CDR3 runs to 15 residues. The J segment lost 3 bases and the V segment lost 5 bases, leaving 9 bases of the junction unmatched. The V gene's germline CDR1 is MNHEY and CDR2 SVGAGI. The CDR3 DNA sequence: TGTGCCAGCAGTCCACCGATGGGACAGTACACTGAAGCTTTCTTT. Protein: CASSPPMGQYTEAFF.

This chain connects TRBV29-1 to TRBJ1-2; TRBD1 is a possible D gene (5 bases). There are 13 residues in the CDR3. Germline V gene data show CDR1 as SQVTM and CDR2 as ANQGSEA. V was trimmed by 4 bases and J by 2 bases, leaving 11 bases between them. The CDR3 sequence is CSVAGGENYGYTF. The CDR3 DNA is TGCAGCGTTGCCGGGGGGGAAAACTATGGCTACACCTTC.

CDR3 region: CASRGDRGSSYEQYF. The CDR3 DNA is TGTGCCAGCAGGGGCGACAGGGGGAGCTCCTACGAGCAGTACTTC. The J gene is TRBJ2-7, the V gene TRBV6-5, with 9 positions matching TRBD1. The CDR3 covers 15 residues. The germline CDR1 and CDR2 sequences are MNHEY and SVGAGI. J gave up 0 bases and V 6 bases, and 6 bases lay outside the gene matches.

CDR3 loop: CSCPGRRTYEQYF. The CDR3, as DNA: TGCAGTTGCCCGGGCCGCCGGACCTACGAGCAGTACTTC. The chain recombines TRBV20-1 with TRBJ2-7, with D unclear. V was shortened by 8 bases and J by 2 bases, with 16 bases between the two germline ends. The CDR3 is 13 amino acids. CDR1 and CDR2 (germline): DFQATT, SNEGSKA (reference sequence).

This clonotype came up once. At one end the junction does not follow the germline gene, possibly because of a read error. V usage is TRBV6-1 and J usage is TRBJ2-1; 11 nucleotides align to TRBD2. Looked up from germline, CDR1 is MNHNS and CDR2 is SASEGT. The CDR3 is made up of 16 amino acids. CDR3 sequence (DNA): TGTGCCAGCAGTGCAACTCTAGCGGGAGGAACCAATGAGCAGTTATTC. This translates into CASSATLAGGTNEQLF.

This chain links TRBV29-1 with TRBJ2-5, with D possibly being TRBD1 (5 bases). CDR1 is SQVTM, CDR2 ANQGSEA, per germline. V lost 5 bases, J lost 5 bases, and 15 bases lay in between. This CDR3 comprises 13 residues. CDR3 sequence: CSVKTDSLETQYF. CDR3 bases: TGCAGCGTTAAGACAGACTCTCTGGAGACCCAGTACTTC.

This clonotype was observed once. The gene calls are TRBV6-2 or TRBV6-3 and TRBJ1-4; maybe TRBD1 (6 bases). Per the germline V gene, CDR1 is MNHEY and CDR2 is SVGEGT. V was cut by 2 bases and J by 5 bases, with 18 bases left in between. The CDR3 has 17 residues. Written as DNA, the CDR3 is TGTGCCAGCAGTTACGTGACAGGAATAAGGCTCAATGAAAAACTGTTTTTT. This sequence encodes CASSYVTGIRLNEKLFF.